The 25 T cell receptor beta chains below all came from one sample that was sequenced in a study of blood T cell repertoires in COVID-19. Assay: immunoSEQ multiplex PCR; the TCRdb copy retains only in-frame clones and omits some. The repertoire consists of about 310,000 clones, with around nine tenths occurring once and the leading ten covering over 4%. Sequenced sample: PBMCs or T cells enriched from blood (not recorded which). Receptor source: a man in his sixties who had recovered from COVID-19.

The chain's CDR3 is CASSRERSSGNTIYF. The DNA for the CDR3 is TGTGCCAGCAGCCGGGAGAGGTCCTCTGGAAACACCATATATTTT. This chain joins TRBV3-1 (or the pseudogene TRBV3-2) and TRBJ1-3; D unclear. The V gene lost 4 bases and the J gene lost 0 bases, with 10 bases spanning the gap. The CDR3 totals 15 residues. Germline V gene lookup returns CDR1 LGHDT and CDR2 YNNKEL (reference sequence).

The chain employs TRBV6-5 and TRBJ1-5; D possibly corresponds to TRBD1 (6 bases). The CDR3 spans 13 residues. The germline V and J ends were trimmed by 6 bases and 4 bases, with 10 bases remaining between them. CDR1 and CDR2 from the germline V gene are MNHEY and SVGAGI. The CDR3 nucleotides are TGTGCCAGCAGCCCCACAGGGAATCAGCCCCAGCATTTT. This gives the protein CASSPTGNQPQHF.

This chain connects TRBV3-1 (or the pseudogene TRBV3-2) to TRBJ2-1; TRBD2 aligns across 9 bases. The V gene end was trimmed by 3 bases and the J gene end by 7 bases; junction bases not matched to a gene: 7. Looked up from germline, CDR1 is LGHDT and CDR2 is YNNKEL (reference sequence). The CDR3 sequence is 15 residues long. CDR3 sequence reads: CASSHSSGTRNEQFF. DNA for the CDR3: TGTGCCAGCAGCCATTCTAGCGGGACAAGGAATGAGCAGTTCTTC.

The rearrangement joins TRBV5-6 to TRBJ1-6, with TRBD1 matching 11 bases. The ends lost 1 base at V and 13 bases at J; junction bases unmatched: 10. Germline values: CDR1 SGHDT, CDR2 YYEEEE. The CDR3 extends over 16 amino acids. CDR3 protein: CASSLTPGQGVFPLHF. CDR3 in DNA: TGTGCCAGCAGCTTGACCCCGGGACAGGGGGTTTTTCCCCTCCACTTT. The full variable domain, rest sourced from reference TRBV5-6 and TRBJ1-6, is DAGVTQSPTHLIKTRGQQVTLRCSPKSGHDTVSWYQQALGQGPQFIFQYYEEEERQRGNFPDRFSGHQFPNYSSELNVNALLLGDSALYLCASSLTPGQGVFPLHFGNGTRLTVT.

The V and J genes are TRBV7-2 and TRBJ1-1; 7 bases are shared with TRBD1. Germline V gene data show CDR1 as SGHTA and CDR2 as FQGNSA. J was trimmed by 5 bases and V by 8 bases; bases with no gene match: 14. This CDR3 region has 15 residues. CDR3 nucleotide sequence: TGTGCCAGCGGGATAAGACAGGGAGGTAGGACTGAAGCTTTCTTT. It specifies CASGIRQGGRTEAFF.

The V gene is TRBV6-2 or TRBV6-3, the J gene TRBJ1-2; 7 nucleotides match TRBD1. Germline loops: CDR1 MNHEY, CDR2 SVGEGT. V shed 2 bases and J 3 bases; nucleotides not matched to a gene: 0. The CDR3 contains 13 residues. CDR3 region: CASSYQGDYGYTF. Here the CDR3 DNA reads TGTGCCAGCAGTTACCAGGGGGACTATGGCTACACCTTC.

The J gene is TRBJ1-4, the V gene TRBV9; the match to TRBD1 covers 11 bases. The CDR3 is made up of 15 amino acids. Germline loops: CDR1 SGDLS, CDR2 YYNGEE. J lost 8 bases, V lost 2 bases, and 5 bases had no gene match. The CDR3 region is CASSVTGTGGEKLFF. CDR3 DNA: TGTGCCAGCAGCGTGACCGGGACAGGGGGAGAAAAACTGTTTTTT.

The CDR3 DNA is TGCGCCAGCAGCTTGGTACAGGCCCCCTACAATGAGCAGTTCTTC. Encoded protein: CASSLVQAPYNEQFF. This chain uses TRBV5-1 with TRBJ2-1, with a weak D call TRBD1 (5 bases). The CDR3 is 15 residues long. V was cut by 0 bases and J by 2 bases, with 9 bases left in between. Germline V lookup: CDR1 SGHRS, CDR2 YFSETQ.

The rearrangement links TRBV28 to TRBJ2-7; 10 nucleotides line up with TRBD2. The germline CDR1 and CDR2 sequences are MDHEN and SYDVKM. After removal of 2 bases from V and 7 bases from J, the junction contained 8 bases not matched to a gene. This CDR3 is 15 amino acids long. This chain's CDR3 is CASSLLAGDNGEQYF. CDR3 DNA: TGTGCCAGCAGTTTACTAGCGGGAGATAATGGGGAGCAGTACTTC.

The chain couples TRBV7-3 to TRBJ2-2, with D tentatively TRBD1 (6 bases). The CDR3 consists of 15 residues. CDR1 is SGHTA, CDR2 FQGTGA, per germline. Trimming took 5 bases from V and 5 from J, leaving 15 bases between them. The chain's CDR3 is CASSNQGIYTGELFF. DNA of the CDR3: TGTGCCAGCAGCAACCAGGGGATTTATACCGGGGAGCTGTTTTTT.

The chain recombines TRBV19 with TRBJ1-1; tentatively, D is TRBD1 (5 bases). Trimming pared 5 bases from V and 1 base from J, leaving 11 bases between. The V gene's germline CDR1 is LNHDA and CDR2 SQIVND (reference sequence). The CDR3 consists of 14 residues. CDR3 DNA: TGTGCCAGTAGTGAGTGGGGCCCGAACACTGAAGCTTTCTTT. Protein product: CASSEWGPNTEAFF.

V gene TRBV5-6 combines with J gene TRBJ1-2; weak D call: TRBD1 (6 bases). V was trimmed by 5 bases and J by 5 bases, leaving 16 bases between them. The CDR3 loop spans 14 amino acids. The germline V gene encodes CDR1 SGHDT and CDR2 YYEEEE. The chain's CDR3 is CASSRYNTGYGYTF. Written as DNA, the CDR3 is TGTGCCAGCAGTCGCTATAACACAGGGTATGGCTACACCTTC.

The chain employs TRBV23-1 and TRBJ1-1, with 10 bases identical to TRBD1. TRBV23-1 is an ORF for which the function is uncertain. The CDR3 loop spans 13 amino acids. V dropped 7 bases and J dropped 7; count of bases not matched to a gene: 6. The CDR3 DNA is TGCGCCAGCAACTGGACAGGGGGTGTTGAAGCTTTCTTT. Its protein product is CASNWTGGVEAFF.

The rearrangement uses TRBV21-1 and TRBJ2-4; TRBD1 is taken as the D call from the table, unchecked against the DNA. TRBV21-1 is an annotated pseudogene. This CDR3 comprises 15 residues. Here the CDR3 DNA reads TGTGCCAGCAGCAAAGGCAAGGGGGCCAAAAACATTCAGTACTTC. Residues: CASSKGKGAKNIQYF.

This clone showed up just once. The rearrangement joins TRBV29-1 to TRBJ1-4, with D perhaps matching TRBD1 (5 bases). Germline V gives CDR1 SQVTM, CDR2 ANQGSEA. The V end was cut by 6 bases, the J end by 8 bases, with 13 bases between. CDR3 size: 12 residues. The CDR3 nucleotides read TGCAGCGTCCACGGGGGTGACGAAAAACTGTTTTTT. Translated, it gives CSVHGGDEKLFF.

This clone was recorded a few times. The gene calls are TRBV6-5 and TRBJ1-2; 7 positions match TRBD1. CDR1 is MNHEY, CDR2 SVGAGI, per germline. Trimming cost V 0 bases and J 10 bases; bases outside gene matches: 8. The CDR3 consists of 14 residues. The CDR3 DNA reads TGTGCCAGCAGTTACTCTCCGGGACAGATATACTACACCTTC. Its translation is CASSYSPGQIYYTF.

The V and J genes are TRBV6-5 and TRBJ2-1, with 7 bases that match TRBD1. The CDR3 contains 13 residues. Germline V gives CDR1 MNHEY, CDR2 SVGAGI. The V and J ends lost 2 bases and 9 bases, in that order; junction bases with no gene match: 4. CDR3 nucleotides: TGTGCCAGCAGTTACGAGGGGGCGGCTGAGCAGTTCTTC. Its protein is CASSYEGAAEQFF.

The chain recombines TRBV9 with TRBJ2-2; 9 bases agree with TRBD1. V shed 0 bases, J shed 5 bases, and the junction held 5 bases outside the gene matches. Germline CDR1 SGDLS, CDR2 YYNGEE. The CDR3 has 16 amino acids. This CDR3 is CASSVEKGTGTGELFF. DNA of the CDR3: TGTGCCAGCAGCGTAGAGAAAGGGACAGGGACCGGGGAGCTGTTTTTT.

The genes are TRBV11-2 and TRBJ2-7, with D possibly being TRBD2 (5 bases). CDR1 SGHAT and CDR2 FQNNGV come from the germline V gene. This CDR3 spans 11 amino acids. Trimming took 3 bases from V and 7 from J, leaving 7 bases between them. The CDR3 region is CASSFTGEQYF. The DNA for the CDR3 is TGTGCCAGCAGCTTTACGGGAGAGCAGTACTTC.

CDR3 in DNA: TGTGCCAGCAGCCAAAATTATCGCGAGATTCCTTATGGCTACACCTTC. Amino acid sequence: CASSQNYREIPYGYTF. The chain links TRBV4-2 to TRBJ1-2; D remains unclear. CDR3 length: 16 residues. Germline CDR1 LGHNA, CDR2 YNFKEQ. V dropped 2 bases and J dropped 5 bases, with 18 bases sitting between them.

This rearrangement joins TRBV6-5 to TRBJ2-3; possible D gene TRBD2, 5 bases. The CDR3 covers 15 residues. V gave up 3 bases and J gave up 6 bases, with 16 bases separating them. CDR1 and CDR2 from the germline V gene are MNHEY and SVGAGI. The DNA of the CDR3 is TGTGCCAGCAGTTATATCTCCGAGGGTATGGATACGCAGTATTTT. It is translated as CASSYISEGMDTQYF.

The chain employs TRBV19 and TRBJ2-1; D may be TRBD1 (5 bases). The CDR3 has 18 amino acids. Trimming pared 0 bases from V and 4 bases from J, leaving 19 bases between. CDR1 LNHDA and CDR2 SQIVND come from the germline V gene (reference sequence). The chain's CDR3 is CASSIEISRQSRYNEQFF. Written as DNA, the CDR3 is TGTGCCAGTAGTATAGAGATAAGTAGACAGAGTCGTTACAATGAGCAGTTCTTC. Drawing the rest from reference TRBV19 and TRBJ2-1, the complete variable domain is DGGITQSPKYLFRKEGQNVTLSCEQNLNHDAMYWYRQDPGQGLRLIYYSQIVNDFQKGDIAEGYSVSREKKESFPLTVTSAQKNPTAFYLCASSIEISRQSRYNEQFFGPGTRLTVL.

CDR3 DNA: TGCGCCAGCAGCGGGATAGCGGGGGCGAACACCGGGGAGCTGTTTTTT. Translation gives CASSGIAGANTGELFF. The V gene is TRBV5-1, the J gene TRBJ2-2, with TRBD2 matching 9 bases. The V gene's germline CDR1 is SGHRS and CDR2 YFSETQ. CDR3 length equals 16 residues. V trimming: 4 bases; J trimming: 0 bases; junction bases outside the gene matches: 4.

The gene calls are TRBV29-1 and TRBJ2-1, with TRBD2 matching 8 bases. The J segment lost 3 bases and the V segment lost 3 bases, leaving 7 bases of the junction unmatched. Germline CDR1 and CDR2: SQVTM and ANQGSEA. The CDR3 contains 15 residues. Here the CDR3 DNA reads TGCAGCGTTGATGAACTAGCGGTGGACTACAATGAGCAGTTCTTC. The encoded protein is CSVDELAVDYNEQFF.

V usage is TRBV3-1 (or the pseudogene TRBV3-2) and J usage is TRBJ1-1, with TRBD1 as a possible D gene (6 bases). Germline loops: CDR1 LGHDT, CDR2 YNNKEL (reference sequence). CDR3 length equals 12 residues. V was trimmed by 3 bases and J by 11 bases, leaving 13 bases between them. The CDR3 sequence: CASSQPNREAFF. DNA of the CDR3: TGTGCCAGCAGCCAGCCTAACAGGGAGGCTTTCTTT.